This entry is about one T cell receptor beta chain. Its cognate antigen is unknown. The sample is drawn from a study of OX40 agonist ivuxolimab in advanced cancers. Study summary: Clinicians treated patients with ivuxolimab, an agonistic anti-OX40 (CD134) antibody. Six ivuxolimab dose levels, 0.01 to 10 mg/kg, were given intravenously every 2 weeks.

Method: immunoSEQ multiplex PCR; TCRdb's copy keeps in-frame clones and lacks some. The profile shows about 45,000 clones, approximately 88% of them singletons. The study sampled blood at baseline, cycle 4 day 1, and cycle 7 day 1. The study, taken as a whole, reports: Also present in some nonresponders was a low level of normalized T-cell clonal expansion.

The sequence came from an adult with an advanced solid tumor such as melanoma, head and neck, liver or kidney cancer. This specimen consisted of CD4+ or CD8+ T cells sorted from blood, obtained in a trial of the OX40 agonist ivuxolimab.

CDR3 coding DNA: TGTGCCACCAGCAGAGAGGGGGTCTCCTACGAGCAGTACTTC. Translating it yields CATSREGVSYEQYF. The chain combines TRBV15 with TRBJ2-7; D may be TRBD1 or TRBD2 (5 bases each). CDR3 length: 14 residues. V lost 0 bases, J lost 0 bases, and 6 bases lay in between. Germline CDR1 is LNHNV and CDR2 is YYDKDF (reference sequence).